This T cell receptor (beta chain) was captured by sequencing in a study of cytomegalovirus exposure and HLA in healthy donors. Germline assignment: CDR1 GTSNPN and CDR2 SVGIG (reference sequence). The CDR3 totals 13 residues. Trimming at V came to 0 bases and at J to 10 bases, leaving 7 bases not matched to a gene. 60 Vbeta and 13 Jbeta primers were used in PCR. Only in-frame clones appear in the TCRdb table, and some are missing; sequencing was by immunoSEQ multiplex PCR. This sample has about 140,000 clones, with approximately 78% found just once. What was sequenced was PBMCs. V usage is TRBV30 and J usage is TRBJ1-1; TRBD1 matches at 8 bases. The TCR was taken from a man aged 18 to 35 in good health and CMV-seropositive. The CDR3 DNA reads TGTGCCTGGAGTGTACTAACAGGACAGGGAGCTTTCTTT. This translates into CAWSVLTGQGAFF.